This section outlines one T cell receptor beta chain sequence together with its context. Its antigen has not been determined. Base qualities are not recorded, but no much larger clone differs from it by a single base. RNA was extracted using the RNeasy kit, and about 0.45 to 1 ug of the RNA was reverse transcribed with random hexamers. TCR beta CDR3 regions were amplified with the immunoSEQ multiplex PCR assay covering 54 Vbeta and 13 Jbeta segments. Bias from PCR amplification was corrected by using a synthetic template baseline for primer optimization and for computational correction. The original pipeline was this. Reads were assigned to V, D and J genes according to IMGT and analyzed in immunoSEQ Analyzer, with only productive sequences retained. To calculate clonality, Shannon entropy was normalized by log2 of the number of productive unique sequences and then subtracted from one. For each patient and control, public and private clones were evaluated among the 100 most prevalent clones. Susac-specific clones were defined as absent from healthy and MS cohorts, about 1,100 published viral clones and other ImmuneACCESS disease sequences. TCRdb took the public reads, trimmed them with fastp at Q25, ran MiXCR for clone calling and kept in-frame beta chains. Rows are unified per CDR3 protein, each entry keeping the most common DNA and genes. TCRdb, not the authors, supplied the V and J calls. Recorded for this sample are about 83,000 distinct CDR3 sequences; approximately 96% of them occurred a single time. The ten most abundant clones make up about 0.41% of the sample.

The CDR3 has 14 amino acids, counting the end cysteine and phenylalanine. Just CDR3 DNA is preserved here, 42 bases in frame from base 1. CDR1 and CDR2 are read off the germline V gene (reference sequence) as DFQATT and SNEGSKA. Trimming takes 6 bases from V and 1 base from J, and the germline ends sit 15 bases apart. Peripheral blood CD8+ and CD4+ T cells from healthy donors, Susac syndrome patients and multiple sclerosis patients were profiled by high-throughput TCR beta sequencing. The Susac syndrome patients fulfilled recently defined diagnostic criteria for definite or probable disease. Bulk CD8+ and CD4+ T cells were purified by magnetic negative isolation, whereas CD8+ TEMRA cells were enriched by FACS. Blood was collected in EDTA tubes and processed within 24 hours, with PBMCs isolated through density gradient centrifugation. PBMCs destined for TCR sequencing were cryopreserved in liquid nitrogen and later thawed in a 37 °C water bath. A purity of at least 90% was achieved for sorted or isolated CD4+, CD8+ and CD8+ TEMRA cells.

This specimen comes from a study of CD8 T cells in Susac syndrome (dated by TCRdb to the late 2010s). Background for the entire study: Of the Susac syndrome patients who were sequenced, 5 or 6 had clinically active disease and roughly eight were in clinical remission. At blood withdrawal, Susac syndrome patients were therapy-naive, treated with corticosteroids (with IVIg additionally given to some), or treated with IVIg alone. Repertoire sequencing was used to test whether CD8+ T cell activation and differentiation in Susac syndrome was antigen driven. Clonality of the CD8+ T cell repertoire was compared between about a dozen healthy donors, roughly 14 Susac syndrome patients and some 15 multiple sclerosis patients.

Results the study describes overall, beyond this receptor: The study acknowledged that relatively few individuals were included in the TCR sequencing and HLA analysis. About 15 Susac-specific public clones were identified in the total CD8+ repertoire, and several Susac-specific public clones were identified in the CD8+ TEMRA repertoire. Susac syndrome CD8+ repertoires showed clonal expansion, highest in CD8+ TEMRA cells and greater in clinically active than remitting patients.

The sequence links TRBV20-1 to TRBJ1-1, and TRBD1 may be the D gene, going by 6 matching bases. The clonotype originates from a human donor with Susac syndrome. The sample taken for sequencing was CD8+ T cells from PBMCs. The CDR3 loop reads CSATRGQGNTEAFF. DNA sequence: TGCAGTGCCACGCGGGGACAAGGGAACACTGAAGCTTTCTTT.